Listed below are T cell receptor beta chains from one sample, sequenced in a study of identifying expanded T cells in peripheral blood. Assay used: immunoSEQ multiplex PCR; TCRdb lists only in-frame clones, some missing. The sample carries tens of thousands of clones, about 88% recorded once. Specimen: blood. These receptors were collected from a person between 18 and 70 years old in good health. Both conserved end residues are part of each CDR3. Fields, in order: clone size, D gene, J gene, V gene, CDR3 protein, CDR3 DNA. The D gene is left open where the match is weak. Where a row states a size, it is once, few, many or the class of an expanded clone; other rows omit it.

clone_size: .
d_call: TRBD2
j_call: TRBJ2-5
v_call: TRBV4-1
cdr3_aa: CASSLRVAGGPETQYF
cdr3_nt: TGCGCCAGCAGCCTCCGGGTAGCGGGGGGGCCGGAGACCCAGTACTTC

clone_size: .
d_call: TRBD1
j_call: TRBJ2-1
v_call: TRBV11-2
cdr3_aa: CASSLNRGPYSYNEQFF
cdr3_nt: TGTGCCAGCAGCTTAAACAGGGGCCCATACTCCTACAATGAGCAGTTCTTC

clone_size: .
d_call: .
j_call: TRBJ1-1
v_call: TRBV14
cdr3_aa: CASSQDWQGFEAFF
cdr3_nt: TGTGCCAGCAGCCAAGACTGGCAGGGGTTTGAAGCTTTCTTT

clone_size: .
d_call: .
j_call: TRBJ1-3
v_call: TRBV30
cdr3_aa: CAWSVEGSGNTIYF
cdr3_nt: TGTGCCTGGAGTGTTGAAGGCTCTGGAAACACCATATATTTT

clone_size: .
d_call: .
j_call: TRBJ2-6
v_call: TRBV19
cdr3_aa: CASSIAYPPGSGANVLTF
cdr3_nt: TGTGCCAGTAGTATAGCCTACCCCCCGGGCTCTGGGGCCAACGTCCTGACTTTC

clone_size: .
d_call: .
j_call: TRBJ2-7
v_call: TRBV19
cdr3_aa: CASSIAGNEQYF
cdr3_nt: TGTGCCAGTAGTATTGCAGGGAACGAGCAGTACTTC

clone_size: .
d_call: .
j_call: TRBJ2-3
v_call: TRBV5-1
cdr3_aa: CASSPIQGWGTDTQYF
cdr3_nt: TGCGCCAGCAGCCCCATACAGGGATGGGGCACAGATACGCAGTATTTT

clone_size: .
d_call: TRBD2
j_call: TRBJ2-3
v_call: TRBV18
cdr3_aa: CASSPLAGGGTDTQYF
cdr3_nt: TGTGCCAGCTCACCCCTAGCGGGGGGAGGCACAGATACGCAGTATTTT

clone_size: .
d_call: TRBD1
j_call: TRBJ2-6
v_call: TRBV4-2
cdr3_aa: CASSQASSGQGVDASGANVLTF
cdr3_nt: TGTGCCAGCAGCCAAGCATCCTCAGGACAGGGGGTTGACGCCTCTGGGGCCAACGTCCTGACTTTC

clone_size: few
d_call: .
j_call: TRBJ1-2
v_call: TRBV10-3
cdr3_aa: CAINGQGNQGYTF
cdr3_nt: TGTGCCATCAATGGTCAGGGAAATCAGGGCTACACCTTC

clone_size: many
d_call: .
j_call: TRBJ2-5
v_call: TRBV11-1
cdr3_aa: CASSFSGFQETQYF
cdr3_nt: TGTGCCAGCAGCTTCTCGGGTTTCCAAGAGACCCAGTACTTC

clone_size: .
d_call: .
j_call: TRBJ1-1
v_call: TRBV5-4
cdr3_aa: CASSPGRSDGHRGAFF
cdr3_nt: TGTGCCAGCAGCCCGGGGAGATCGGACGGGCATCGGGGAGCTTTCTTT

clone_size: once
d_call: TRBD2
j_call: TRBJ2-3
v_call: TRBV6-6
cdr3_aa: CASSFGTSGYTDTQYF
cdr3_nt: TGTGCCAGCAGTTTTGGGACTAGCGGGTACACAGATACGCAGTATTTT

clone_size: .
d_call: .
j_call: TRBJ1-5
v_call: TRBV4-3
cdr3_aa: CASSQELQGPGIQPQHF
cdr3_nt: TGCGCCAGCAGCCAAGAGTTGCAGGGGCCTGGAATTCAGCCCCAGCATTTT

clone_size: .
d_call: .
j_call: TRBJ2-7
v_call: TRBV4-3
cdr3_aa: CASSPAGEGEQYF
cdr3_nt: TGCGCCAGCAGCCCCGCGGGCGAGGGGGAGCAGTACTTC

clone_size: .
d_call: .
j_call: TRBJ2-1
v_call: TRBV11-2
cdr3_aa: CASSLVPGRGNEQFF
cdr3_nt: TGTGCCAGCAGCTTAGTCCCGGGCAGAGGCAATGAGCAGTTCTTC

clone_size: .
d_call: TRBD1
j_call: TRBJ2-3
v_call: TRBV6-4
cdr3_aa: CASSRRGGPTDTQYF
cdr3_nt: TGTGCCAGCAGTAGAAGAGGGGGCCCCACAGATACGCAGTATTTT

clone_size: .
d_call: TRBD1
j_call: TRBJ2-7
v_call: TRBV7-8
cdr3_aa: CASSSGQGAYEQYF
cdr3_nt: TGTGCCAGCAGCTCAGGACAGGGGGCTTACGAGCAGTACTTC

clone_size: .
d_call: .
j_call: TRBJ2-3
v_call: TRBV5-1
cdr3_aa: CASSLGGTDTQYF
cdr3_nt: TGCGCCAGCAGCTTGGGAGGCACAGATACGCAGTATTTT

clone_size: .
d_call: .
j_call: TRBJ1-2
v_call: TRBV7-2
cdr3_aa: CASSLGWQGNGYTF
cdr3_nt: TGTGCCAGCAGCTTAGGTTGGCAGGGAAATGGCTACACCTTC

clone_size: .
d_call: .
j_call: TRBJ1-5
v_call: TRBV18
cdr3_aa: CASATKGGEGNQPQHF
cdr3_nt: TGTGCCAGCGCAACCAAGGGGGGAGAGGGCAATCAGCCCCAGCATTTT

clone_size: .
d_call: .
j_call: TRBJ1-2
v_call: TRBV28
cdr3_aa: CASSTLDGYTF
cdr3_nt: TGTGCCAGCTCGACATTGGATGGCTACACCTTC

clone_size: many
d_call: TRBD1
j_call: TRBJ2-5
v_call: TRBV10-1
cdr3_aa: CASSGDRGETQYF
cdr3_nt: TGCGCCAGCAGTGGGGACAGGGGAGAGACCCAGTACTTC

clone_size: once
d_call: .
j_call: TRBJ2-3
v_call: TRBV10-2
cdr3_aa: CASSLGTSTDTQYF
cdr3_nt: TGCGCCAGCAGCCTCGGGACTTCTACAGATACGCAGTATTTT

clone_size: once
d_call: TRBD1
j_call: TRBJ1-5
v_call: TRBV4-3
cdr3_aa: CASSQDLDRGIKPQHF
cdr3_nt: TGCGCCAGCAGCCAAGACCTCGACAGGGGTATTAAGCCCCAGCATTTT

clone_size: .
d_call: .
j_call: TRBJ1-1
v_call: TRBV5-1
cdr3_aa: CASSLFGQNTEAFF
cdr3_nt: TGCGCCAGCTCCCTTTTCGGTCAGAACACTGAAGCTTTCTTT

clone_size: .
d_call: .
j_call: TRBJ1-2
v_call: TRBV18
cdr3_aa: CASSPPQGAPHYGYTF
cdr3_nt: TGTGCCAGCTCACCGCCACAGGGCGCCCCTCACTATGGCTACACCTTC

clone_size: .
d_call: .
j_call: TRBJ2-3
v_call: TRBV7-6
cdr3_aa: CASSLQFSDTQYF
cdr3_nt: TGTGCCAGCAGCTTACAGTTTTCAGATACGCAGTATTTT

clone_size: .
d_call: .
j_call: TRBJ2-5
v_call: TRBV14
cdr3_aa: CASSQQGGLYYQETQYF
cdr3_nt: TGTGCCAGCAGCCAGCAGGGCGGGTTGTATTACCAAGAGACCCAGTACTTC

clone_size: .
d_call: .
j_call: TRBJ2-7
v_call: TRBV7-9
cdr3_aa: CASGPFFSTDYEQYF
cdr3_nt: TGTGCCAGCGGCCCTTTTTTTTCAACTGACTACGAGCAGTACTTC

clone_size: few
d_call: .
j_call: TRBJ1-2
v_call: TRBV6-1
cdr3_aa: CASSEMFYGLRSYGYTF
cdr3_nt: TGTGCCAGCAGTGAAATGTTTTACGGGTTGAGGTCCTATGGCTACACCTTC

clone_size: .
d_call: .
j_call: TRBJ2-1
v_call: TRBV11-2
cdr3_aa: CASSLVSYNEQFF
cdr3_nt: TGTGCCAGCAGCTTAGTCAGCTACAATGAGCAGTTCTTC

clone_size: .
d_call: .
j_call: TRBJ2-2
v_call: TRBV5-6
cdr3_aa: CASSLRAEEVLFF
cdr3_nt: TGTGCCAGCAGCTTGCGGGCAGAGGAGGTGCTGTTTTTT

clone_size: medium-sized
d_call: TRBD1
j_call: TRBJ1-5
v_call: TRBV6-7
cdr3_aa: CASSYGQAPVNQPQHF
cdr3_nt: TGTGCCAGCAGTTACGGACAGGCGCCAGTCAATCAGCCCCAGCATTTT

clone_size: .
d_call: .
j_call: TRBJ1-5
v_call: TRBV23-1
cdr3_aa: CASSHGPFNQPQHF
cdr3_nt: TGCGCCAGCAGTCATGGTCCGTTCAATCAGCCCCAGCATTTT

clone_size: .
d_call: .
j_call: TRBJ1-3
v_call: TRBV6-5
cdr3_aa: CASSRWPVSGNTIYF
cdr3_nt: TGTGCCAGCAGTAGGTGGCCCGTCTCTGGAAACACCATATATTTT

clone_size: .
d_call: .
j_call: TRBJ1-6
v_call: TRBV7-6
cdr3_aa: CASSSDQGTYNSPLHF
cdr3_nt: TGTGCCAGCAGCTCGGATCAGGGTACCTATAATTCACCCCTCCACTTT

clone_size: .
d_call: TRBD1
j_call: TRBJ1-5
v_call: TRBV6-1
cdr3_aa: CASRQGQADNQPQHF
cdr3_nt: TGTGCCAGCAGACAGGGACAGGCGGACAATCAGCCCCAGCATTTT

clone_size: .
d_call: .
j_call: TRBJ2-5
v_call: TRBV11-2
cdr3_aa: CASSFRVAFQETQYF
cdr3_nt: TGTGCCAGCAGCTTTAGGGTAGCGTTCCAAGAGACCCAGTACTTC

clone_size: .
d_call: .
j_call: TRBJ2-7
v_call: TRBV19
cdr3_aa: CASSPNGAMGYEQYF
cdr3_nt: TGTGCCAGTAGTCCTAACGGGGCTATGGGGTACGAGCAGTACTTC

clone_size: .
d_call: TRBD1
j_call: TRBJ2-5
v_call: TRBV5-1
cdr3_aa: CASSFFGTEEETQYF
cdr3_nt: TGCGCCAGCAGCTTCTTCGGGACAGAAGAAGAGACCCAGTACTTC

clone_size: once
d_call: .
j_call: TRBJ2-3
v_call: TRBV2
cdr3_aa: CASIQRVRADTQYF
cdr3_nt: TGTGCCAGCATTCAACGGGTTCGGGCAGATACGCAGTATTTT

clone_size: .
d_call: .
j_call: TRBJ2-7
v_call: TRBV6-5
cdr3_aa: CASSYDSYEQYF
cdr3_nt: TGTGCCAGCAGTTACGACTCCTACGAGCAGTACTTC

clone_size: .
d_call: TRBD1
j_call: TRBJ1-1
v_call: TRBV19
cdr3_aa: CASRGQGPVRRAFF
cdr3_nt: TGTGCCAGTAGGGGACAGGGCCCCGTCCGTCGAGCTTTCTTT

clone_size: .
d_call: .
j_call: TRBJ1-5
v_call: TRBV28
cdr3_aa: CASTKKGQGKGSNQPQHF
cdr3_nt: TGTGCCAGCACCAAAAAGGGGCAGGGAAAAGGAAGCAATCAGCCCCAGCATTTT

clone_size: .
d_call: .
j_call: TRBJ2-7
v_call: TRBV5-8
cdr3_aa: CASSLAVHYEQYF
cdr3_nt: TGTGCCAGCAGCTTGGCCGTTCATTACGAGCAGTACTTC

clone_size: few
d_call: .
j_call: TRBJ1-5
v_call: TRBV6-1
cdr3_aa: CASTGTLQKPQHF
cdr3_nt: TGTGCCAGTACAGGGACTCTTCAAAAACCCCAGCATTTT